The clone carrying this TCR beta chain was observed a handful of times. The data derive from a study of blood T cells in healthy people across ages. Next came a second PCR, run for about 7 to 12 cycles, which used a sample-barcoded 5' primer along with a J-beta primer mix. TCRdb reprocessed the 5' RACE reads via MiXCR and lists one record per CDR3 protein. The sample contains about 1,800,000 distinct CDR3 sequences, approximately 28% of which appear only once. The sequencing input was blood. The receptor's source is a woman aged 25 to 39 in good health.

The CDR3 nucleotides are TGTGCCAGCAGGACAGGGGGAACGGGCAATCAGCCCCAGCATTTT. This translates into CASRTGGTGNQPQHF. The chain recombines TRBV2 with TRBJ1-5, with 9 bases matching TRBD1. Unmatched junction bases numbered 5, after V lost 6 bases and J lost 2 bases. The CDR3 runs 15 residues. Germline loops: CDR1 SNHLY, CDR2 FYNNEI.